This TCR beta chain emerged from a study of blood T cells in healthy people across ages. This CDR3 has 17 residues. Germline CDR1 reads LGHDT; CDR2 reads YNNKEL (reference sequence). This clonotype is a singleton in its sample. At one of its ends the junction is not consistent with the germline gene, which may arise from a read error. Extracted total RNA amounted to at least 5.5 micrograms for each sample. The use of a sample-barcoded 5' primer and a J-beta primer mix characterized a second PCR of roughly 6 to 11 cycles. All cDNA molecules were each tagged by a template-switch adaptor with 12 random nucleotides. From each sample, at least 2.5 million paired-end reads containing CDR3 were obtained. TCRdb re-called the 5' RACE reads through MiXCR, storing one row per CDR3 protein. The repertoire includes 1.5 million to 2 million distinct CDR3 sequences, 34% of them detected once, and roughly 12% sits in the top ten.

The J gene is TRBJ2-7, the V gene TRBV3-1; D possibly uses TRBD1 or TRBD2 (7 bases each). This sequence was found in a woman in her twenties or thirties in good health. Specimen: blood. The CDR3 reads CVSSPLGGKGAYGEQYF. The CDR3, as DNA: TGTGTCAGCAGCCCATTGGGAGGGAAGGGGGCCTACGGAGAGCAGTACTTC.